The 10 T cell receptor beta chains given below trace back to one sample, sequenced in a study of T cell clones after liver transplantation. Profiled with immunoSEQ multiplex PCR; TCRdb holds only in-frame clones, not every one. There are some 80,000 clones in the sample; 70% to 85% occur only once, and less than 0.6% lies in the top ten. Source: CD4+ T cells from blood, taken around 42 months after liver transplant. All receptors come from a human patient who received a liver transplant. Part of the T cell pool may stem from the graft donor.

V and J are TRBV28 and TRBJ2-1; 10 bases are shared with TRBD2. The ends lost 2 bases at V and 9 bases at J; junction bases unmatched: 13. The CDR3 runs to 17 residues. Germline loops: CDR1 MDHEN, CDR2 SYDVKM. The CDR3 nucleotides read TGTGCCAGCAGTTTAACCCCGCCGGGACTAGCGAGGAGTGAGCAGTTCTTC. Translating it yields CASSLTPPGLARSEQFF.

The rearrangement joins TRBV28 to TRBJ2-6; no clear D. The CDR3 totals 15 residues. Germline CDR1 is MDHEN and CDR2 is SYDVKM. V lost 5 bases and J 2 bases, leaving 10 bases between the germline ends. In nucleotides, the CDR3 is TGTGCCAGCAGTGCAGTTCGAACTGGGGCCAACGTCCTGACTTTC. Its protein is CASSAVRTGANVLTF.

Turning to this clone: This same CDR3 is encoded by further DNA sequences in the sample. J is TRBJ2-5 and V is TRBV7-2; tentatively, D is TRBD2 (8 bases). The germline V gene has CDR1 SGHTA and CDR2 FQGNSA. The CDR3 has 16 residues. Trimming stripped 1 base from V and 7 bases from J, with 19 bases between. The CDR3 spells CASSLEGRGAGGTQYF. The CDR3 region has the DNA TGTGCCAGCAGCTTAGAGGGGCGGGGGGCAGGGGGGACCCAGTACTTC.

The CDR3 DNA sequence: TGCGCCAGCAGTCAATACAGGGGGCCCACTGAAGCTTTCTTT. Translating it yields CASSQYRGPTEAFF. J is TRBJ1-1 and V is TRBV23-1; TRBD1 matches 9 bases. TRBV23-1 is an ORF, and what it does is uncertain. The CDR3 has 14 amino acids. V was clipped by 1 base and J by 4 bases; unmatched bases: 1.

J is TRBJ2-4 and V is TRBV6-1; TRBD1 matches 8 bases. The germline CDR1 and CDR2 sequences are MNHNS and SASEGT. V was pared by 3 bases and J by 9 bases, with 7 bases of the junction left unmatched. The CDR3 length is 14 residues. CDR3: CASSDSLGQAIQYF. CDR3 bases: TGTGCCAGCAGTGACTCTCTGGGACAGGCCATTCAGTACTTC.

This CDR3 reads CSVEGAGRTDTQYF. The DNA for the CDR3 is TGCAGCGTTGAAGGAGCGGGGCGCACAGATACGCAGTATTTT. The chain links TRBV29-1 to TRBJ2-3; TRBD2 aligns across 7 bases. V gave up 1 base and J gave up 1 base; unmatched junction bases: 2. The CDR3 runs 14 residues. The germline CDR1 and CDR2 sequences are SQVTM and ANQGSEA.

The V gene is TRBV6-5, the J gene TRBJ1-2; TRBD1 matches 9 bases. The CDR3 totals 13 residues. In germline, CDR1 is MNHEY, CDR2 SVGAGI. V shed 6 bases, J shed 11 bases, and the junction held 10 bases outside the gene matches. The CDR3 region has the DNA TGTGCCAGCAGCTCACCGGGACAGGGCTTTTACACCTTC. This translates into CASSSPGQGFYTF.

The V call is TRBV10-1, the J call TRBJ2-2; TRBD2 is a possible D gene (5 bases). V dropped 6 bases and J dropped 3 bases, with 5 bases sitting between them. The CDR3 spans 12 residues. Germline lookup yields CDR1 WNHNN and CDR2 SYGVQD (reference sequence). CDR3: CASRADTGELFF. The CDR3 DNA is TGCGCCAGCAGAGCGGACACCGGGGAGCTGTTTTTT.

CDR3 amino acids: CASSETGLVQETQYF. CDR3 bases: TGTGCCAGCAGCGAGACAGGGCTGGTACAAGAGACCCAGTACTTC. The rearrangement uses TRBV9 and TRBJ2-5, with 7 bases fitting TRBD1. CDR3 length: 15 amino acids. Germline V gene lookup returns CDR1 SGDLS and CDR2 YYNGEE. Trimming cost V 3 bases and J 2 bases; bases outside gene matches: 7.

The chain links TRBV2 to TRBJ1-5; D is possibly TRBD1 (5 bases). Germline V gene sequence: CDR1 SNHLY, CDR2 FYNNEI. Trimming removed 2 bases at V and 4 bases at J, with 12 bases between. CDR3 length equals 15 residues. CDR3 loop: CASSESRDGNQPQHF. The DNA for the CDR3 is TGTGCCAGCAGTGAATCCAGGGACGGGAATCAGCCCCAGCATTTT.